This T cell receptor (beta chain) was identified in a study of T cells in Graves' hyperthyroidism and ophthalmopathy. The overall study: It was at initial diagnosis, before any treatment, that peripheral blood was collected.

Patients having uncontrolled infection, another autoimmune disease, pregnancy or lactation were not included. In this sample, this clonotype turned up many times. Antigen specificity is unknown. Study-wide results and limits: A model built on 13 V-J features separated ophthalmopathy from stable hyperthyroidism. Progression to ophthalmopathy was predicted a median of roughly 6.8 months early.

There were TCR beta CDR3 regions amplified from RNA transcripts. TCR CDR3 regions were first amplified by RT-PCR with HTBI primers. TCRdb reprocessed the multiplex PCR reads with MiXCR, giving one entry per CDR3 protein. Of 500,000 or so distinct CDR3 sequences in the sample, more than 15% were seen once. Germline V gene data show CDR1 as ENHRY and CDR2 as SYGVKD. The CDR3 contains 14 residues. V lost 6 bases to trimming and J lost 0 bases, with 12 bases between them. This receptor was obtained from a woman aged 25 to 39 with Graves' ophthalmopathy. The sequencing sample was made of blood. The V call is TRBV10-3, the J call TRBJ2-7; D might be TRBD1 (5 bases). The CDR3 reads CAIREQESSYEQYF. The CDR3 DNA reads as TGTGCCATCAGAGAACAGGAAAGCTCCTACGAGCAGTACTTC.